The 21 T cell receptor beta chains below come from one sample, sequenced in a study of T cell repertoires and HLA-DP antigens. The assay was immunoSEQ multiplex PCR, and TCRdb's table has in-frame clones only and misses some. The table shows fewer than 95,000 clones, with approximately 86% occurring only once. These TCRs are of unknown antigen specificity. The sample consisted of CD4+ T cells from PBMCs. The receptors derive from a man aged 50-60 years in good health and CMV-seronegative.

The chain combines TRBV25-1 with TRBJ1-5; D is perhaps TRBD1 (6 bases). Germline CDR1 reads MGHDK; CDR2 reads SYGVNS. The CDR3 loop spans 14 amino acids. V was cut by 3 bases and J by 7 bases, with 13 bases left in between. The CDR3 region is CASSDGGAWQPQHF. The CDR3 nucleotides read TGTGCCAGCAGTGACGGGGGCGCCTGGCAGCCCCAGCATTTT.

The chain couples TRBV5-1 to TRBJ1-2, with 8 positions matching TRBD1. The V segment lost 7 bases and the J segment 4 bases; nucleotides outside the gene matches: 9. This CDR3 has 14 residues. Germline V gene sequence: CDR1 SGHRS, CDR2 YFSETQ. This CDR3 is CASSSDREGYGYTF. The DNA of the CDR3 is TGCGCCAGCTCCTCGGACAGGGAGGGCTATGGCTACACCTTC. The entire variable domain, with the rest obtained from reference TRBV5-1 and TRBJ1-2, is as follows: KAGVTQTPRYLIKTRGQQVTLSCSPISGHRSVSWYQQTPGQGLQFLFEYFSETQRNKGNFPGRFSGRQFSNSRSEMNVSTLELGDSALYLCASSSDREGYGYTFGSGTRLTVV.

V gene TRBV10-3 combines with J gene TRBJ1-1, with 7 bases aligning to TRBD1. CDR1 ENHRY and CDR2 SYGVKD come from the germline V gene. Unmatched junction bases numbered 6, after V lost 4 bases and J lost 4 bases. This CDR3 is 14 amino acids long. CDR3 DNA sequence: TGTGCCATCAGTGGCCTGACAGGGAGCACTGAAGCTTTCTTT. It translates to CAISGLTGSTEAFF.

The chain is built from TRBV5-1 and TRBJ1-1, with TRBD1 matching 12 bases. The germline CDR1 and CDR2 sequences are SGHRS and YFSETQ. This CDR3 spans 14 amino acids. V shed 4 bases, J shed 11 bases, and the junction held 9 bases outside the gene matches. The CDR3 region is CASSRSGQGAMAFF. The CDR3 nucleotides are TGCGCCAGCAGCCGCTCGGGACAGGGGGCGATGGCTTTCTTT.

This CDR3 is CASSPWGQAAYEQYF. CDR3 coding DNA: TGCGCCAGCAGCCCTTGGGGACAGGCAGCCTACGAGCAGTACTTC. The chain is built from TRBV5-1 and TRBJ2-7, with TRBD1 matching 8 bases. Germline V CDR1 and CDR2: SGHRS, YFSETQ. Germline trimming cut 4 bases from V and 2 bases from J; bases unmatched to any gene: 8. The CDR3 spans 15 residues. Full variable domain (remainder filled in from reference TRBV5-1 and TRBJ2-7): KAGVTQTPRYLIKTRGQQVTLSCSPISGHRSVSWYQQTPGQGLQFLFEYFSETQRNKGNFPGRFSGRQFSNSRSEMNVSTLELGDSALYLCASSPWGQAAYEQYFGPGTRLTVT.

This chain joins TRBV6-1 and TRBJ2-2; 12 bases line up with TRBD2. Per the germline V gene, CDR1 is MNHNS and CDR2 is SASEGT. CDR3 length equals 15 residues. Trimming removed 5 bases from V and 5 bases from J; junction bases left unmatched: 3. The CDR3 coding sequence is TGTGCCAGCAGTCAACTAGCGGGAGGTACCGGGGAGCTGTTTTTT. It specifies CASSQLAGGTGELFF.

The rearrangement uses TRBV7-8 and TRBJ1-5; D uncertain. The CDR3 length is 16 residues. V lost 5 bases, J lost 2 bases, and 16 bases lay in between. Germline V lookup: CDR1 SGHVS, CDR2 FQNEAQ. CDR3 region: CASSPRIRGGNQPQHF. CDR3 DNA sequence: TGTGCCAGCAGCCCAAGGATTCGCGGAGGCAATCAGCCCCAGCATTTT. Variable domain in full (rest from reference TRBV7-8 and TRBJ1-5): GAGVSQSPRYKVAKRGQDVALRCDPISGHVSLFWYQQALGQGPEFLTYFQNEAQLDKSGLPSDRFFAERPEGSVSTLKIQRTQQEDSAVYLCASSPRIRGGNQPQHFGDGTRLSIL.

The chain carries TRBV6-6 and TRBJ2-2; TRBD1 matches 10 bases. The germline V gene encodes CDR1 MNHNY and CDR2 SVGAGI (reference sequence). Trimming removed 10 bases from V and 4 bases from J; junction bases left unmatched: 6. The CDR3 has 14 residues. CDR3 amino acids: CATPGQGTTGELFF. DNA of the CDR3: TGTGCCACCCCGGGACAGGGGACCACCGGGGAGCTGTTTTTT.

This chain uses TRBV30 with TRBJ2-7; the D gene is possibly TRBD2 (6 bases). The CDR3 has 15 amino acids. The germline V gene encodes CDR1 GTSNPN and CDR2 SVGIG (reference sequence). Trimming shortened V by 3 bases and J by 4 bases, and 19 bases separated the two germline ends. CDR3 amino acids: CAWSAGRQIGYEQYF. In DNA form, the CDR3 reads TGTGCCTGGAGCGCGGGACGTCAAATCGGGTACGAGCAGTACTTC.

This chain joins TRBV5-4 and TRBJ1-3; D is undetermined. V lost 0 bases to trimming and J lost 4 bases, with 8 bases between them. CDR1 is SGHNT, CDR2 YYREEE, per germline (reference sequence). The CDR3 runs to 14 residues. The CDR3 region has the DNA TGTGCCAGCAGCTTGGACAGACTGGGAAACACCATATATTTT. It codes for CASSLDRLGNTIYF.

The rearrangement joins TRBV5-1 to TRBJ1-3; D gene unclear. CDR3 length: 14 residues. The germline V gene has CDR1 SGHRS and CDR2 YFSETQ. Deletions cut 0 bases from V and 4 bases from J, with 8 bases between. The CDR3 DNA is TGCGCCAGCAGCTTGGGGGCGTCAGGAAACACCATATATTTT. This sequence encodes CASSLGASGNTIYF.

Concerning this clone: One end of the junction varies from germline; a read error may be responsible. The V gene is TRBV5-4, the J gene TRBJ2-3; D is perhaps TRBD2 (6 bases). The germline gives CDR1 SGHNT, CDR2 YYREEE (reference sequence). The CDR3 consists of 12 residues. The CDR3 coding sequence is TGTGCCAGCAGCTGGGCGGGGACGGAAAGTATTTTT. This sequence encodes CASSWAGTESIF.

The chain is built from TRBV9 and TRBJ2-1; 9 bases are shared with TRBD2. The CDR3 length is 14 residues. In germline, CDR1 is SGDLS, CDR2 YYNGEE. Trimming removed 2 bases from V and 5 bases from J; junction bases left unmatched: 2. In DNA, the CDR3 is TGTGCCAGCAGCGTGGGACTAGCCCACAATGAGCAGTTCTTC. Translation: CASSVGLAHNEQFF.

V gene TRBV9 combines with J gene TRBJ1-2; 8 positions match TRBD1. V shed 0 bases, J shed 8 bases, and the junction held 6 bases outside the gene matches. The CDR3 is made up of 14 amino acids. Germline CDR1 and CDR2: SGDLS and YYNGEE. The chain's CDR3 is CASSVVDRGSGYTF. For the CDR3, the DNA is TGTGCCAGCAGCGTAGTAGACAGGGGATCGGGCTACACCTTC.

The chain joins TRBV6-4 to TRBJ1-1; D remains unclear. Trimming cost V 7 bases and J 4 bases, with 13 bases left between them. The germline V gene encodes CDR1 MRHNA and CDR2 SNTAGT. This CDR3 region has 13 residues. CDR3: CASKGGPGTEAFF. CDR3 sequence (DNA): TGTGCCAGCAAGGGCGGGCCCGGCACTGAAGCTTTCTTT.

The chain combines TRBV4-3 with TRBJ2-2; the match to TRBD2 covers 7 bases. Germline lookup yields CDR1 LGHNA and CDR2 YSLEER. The trim removed 1 base at V and 4 bases at J, leaving 9 bases unmatched. This CDR3 is 17 amino acids long. The CDR3 is CASSQGGGFFATGELFF. The CDR3 bases are TGCGCCAGCAGCCAAGGGGGAGGGTTCTTTGCCACCGGGGAGCTGTTTTTT.

This chain links TRBV7-9 with TRBJ1-2; perhaps TRBD1 as D (5 bases). This CDR3 spans 14 amino acids. V shed 3 bases and J shed 4 bases, with 12 bases lying between them. Germline V lookup: CDR1 SEHNR, CDR2 FQNEAQ (reference sequence). CDR3 sequence (DNA): TGTGCCAGCAGCTTTATCACAGGTTTCTATGGCTACACCTTC. As protein: CASSFITGFYGYTF.

The chain has TRBV2 and TRBJ2-7; 9 bases map to TRBD2. Per germline, CDR1 SNHLY and CDR2 FYNNEI. This CDR3 has 13 residues. With V trimmed by 6 bases and J by 7 bases, 7 bases remained unmatched. This chain's CDR3 is CASRDSGRGEQYF. The CDR3 nucleotides are TGTGCCAGCAGAGATAGCGGGAGAGGGGAGCAGTACTTC. The whole variable domain, remainder taken from reference TRBV2 and TRBJ2-7, is EPEVTQTPSHQVTQMGQEVILRCVPISNHLYFYWYRQILGQKVEFLVSFYNNEISEKSEIFDDQFSVERPDGSNFTLKIRSTKLEDSAMYFCASRDSGRGEQYFGPGTRLTVT.

The rearrangement joins TRBV7-2 to TRBJ1-1; D remains ambiguous. The CDR3 runs to 14 residues. V dropped 8 bases and J dropped 6 bases, with 19 bases sitting between them. The germline gives CDR1 SGHTA, CDR2 FQGNSA. In DNA form, the CDR3 reads TGTGCCAGCCTTGGACGTAATACGGTCTCTGAAGCTTTCTTT. Translation gives CASLGRNTVSEAFF.

The rearrangement uses TRBV6-5 and TRBJ1-1; D remains unclear. V dropped 8 bases and J dropped 4 bases, with 5 bases sitting between them. Germline V CDR1 and CDR2: MNHEY, SVGAGI. The CDR3 spans 10 residues. The CDR3 loop is CASVGTEAFF. CDR3 in DNA: TGTGCCAGCGTGGGCACTGAAGCTTTCTTT.

The genes are TRBV5-1 and TRBJ2-3; maybe TRBD2 (6 bases). The V and J ends lost 0 bases and 4 bases respectively, with 12 bases between them. Germline V lookup: CDR1 SGHRS, CDR2 YFSETQ. This CDR3 comprises 15 residues. CDR3 coding DNA: TGCGCCAGCAGCTTGGACCAGCGGGCGGCAGATACGCAGTATTTT. It encodes CASSLDQRAADTQYF.